Shown below are 24 T cell receptor beta chains from a single sample sequenced in a study of identical twins. MiXCR, applied by TCRdb to the 5' RACE reads, yields one record per CDR3 protein. Of 310,000 or so distinct CDR3 sequences in the sample, about 8.9% are singletons; the top ten hold around 2.1%. These data also featured in a second study, about yellow fever vaccine responses in identical twins.

The source material was memory (CD45RO+) T cells sorted from blood. These receptor sequences come from a woman between 18 and 30 years old in good health.

This chain connects TRBV7-9 to TRBJ2-1, with 8 positions matching TRBD2. V was pared by 1 base and J by 8 bases, with 7 bases of the junction left unmatched. Germline CDR1 reads SEHNR; CDR2 reads FQNEAQ (reference sequence). The CDR3 length is 15 residues. CDR3 nucleotides: TGTGCCAGCAGCTTAGGGTCAGCGGGAGTTCATGAGCAGTTCTTC. Amino acid sequence: CASSLGSAGVHEQFF.

This clonotype was found a few times. The chain recombines TRBV6-5 with TRBJ1-2; D may be TRBD1 (6 bases). This CDR3 is built from 16 residues. CDR1 is MNHEY, CDR2 SVGAGI, per germline. V lost 3 bases and J lost 6, with 20 bases in between. CDR3: CASSYELRGGFNGYTF. The CDR3, as DNA: TGTGCCAGCAGTTATGAACTCAGAGGGGGTTTTAATGGCTACACCTTC.

The V gene is TRBV5-1, the J gene TRBJ2-7, with D hard to call. The V end was cut by 1 base, the J end by 7 bases, with 9 bases between. Per germline, CDR1 SGHRS and CDR2 YFSETQ. CDR3 size: 12 residues. The CDR3 loop reads CASSLYAGEQYF. CDR3 in DNA: TGCGCCAGCAGCTTGTACGCCGGGGAGCAGTACTTC.

V usage is TRBV5-6 and J usage is TRBJ2-7; D might be TRBD1 (5 bases). Trimming stripped 1 base from V and 6 bases from J, with 14 bases between. The CDR3 loop spans 14 amino acids. The germline V gene has CDR1 SGHDT and CDR2 YYEEEE. The CDR3: CASSLLAGSREQYV. The DNA of the CDR3 is TGTGCCAGCAGCTTGTTGGCAGGGTCGCGCGAGCAGTACGTC.

This clonotype was seen a few times. The rearrangement uses TRBV27 and TRBJ2-1; TRBD1 matches 7 bases. Germline V lookup: CDR1 MNHEY, CDR2 SMNVEV (reference sequence). V shed 5 bases and J 5 bases; nucleotides not matched to a gene: 15. The CDR3 length is 17 residues. DNA of the CDR3: TGTGCCAGCAGTACCGACAGGGTCCTGCTCCCACACAATGAGCAGTTCTTC. This encodes CASSTDRVLLPHNEQFF.

This clonotype has at least ten counts. This chain connects TRBV6-1 to TRBJ2-5, with D uncertain. The V end lost 9 bases, the J end lost 3 bases, and 5 bases lay between the germline ends. Looked up from germline, CDR1 is MNHNS and CDR2 is SASEGT. The CDR3 consists of 10 residues. The CDR3 DNA reads TGTGCCAGTACTAAAGAGACCCAGTACTTC. Its protein product is CASTKETQYF.

A few counts support this clonotype. The rearrangement links TRBV28 to TRBJ1-1; D remains unclear. Looked up from germline, CDR1 is MDHEN and CDR2 is SYDVKM. The V and J ends lost 2 bases and 1 base respectively, with 11 bases between them. The CDR3 consists of 15 residues. The CDR3 DNA sequence: TGTGCCAGCAGTTTAATCCAGGTGGGGAACACTGAAGCTTTCTTT. Encoded protein: CASSLIQVGNTEAFF. The full variable domain, completed using reference TRBV28 and TRBJ1-1, is DVKVTQSSRYLVKRTGEKVFLECVQDMDHENMFWYRQDPGLGLRLIYFSYDVKMKEKGDIPEGYSVSREKKERFSLILESASTNQTSMYLCASSLIQVGNTEAFFGQGTRLTVV.

In its sample, this clonotype was seen a few times. This rearrangement joins TRBV7-3 to TRBJ2-2, with unresolved D. This CDR3 is 13 amino acids long. The ends were cut back, 4 bases at V and 6 bases at J, with 9 bases in the middle. CDR1 is SGHTA and CDR2 is FQGTGA in the germline V gene. As DNA, the CDR3 is TGTGCCAGCAGCTCCACGACATCCGGGGAGCTGTTTTTT. This gives the protein CASSSTTSGELFF.

This clonotype was seen at least ten times. The genes are TRBV20-1 and TRBJ2-2; 7 bases are shared with TRBD1. This CDR3 region has 19 residues. Germline CDR1 is DFQATT and CDR2 is SNEGSKA (reference sequence). The ends lost 0 bases at V and 0 bases at J; junction bases unmatched: 13. The CDR3 reads CSARDAGTALKSNTGELFF. DNA of the CDR3: TGCAGTGCTAGAGACGCCGGGACAGCCTTAAAATCGAACACCGGGGAGCTGTTTTTT.

This clonotype has only a few counts. This chain joins TRBV20-1 and TRBJ1-2; 10 nucleotides match TRBD1. The ends lost 6 bases at V and 1 base at J; junction bases unmatched: 5. Germline CDR1 reads DFQATT; CDR2 reads SNEGSKA (reference sequence). This CDR3 has 14 residues. In DNA form, the CDR3 reads TGCAGTGCAACGGACAGGGGGTATAACTATGGCTACACCTTC. Encoded protein: CSATDRGYNYGYTF.

Only one count was recorded for this clonotype. The rearrangement uses TRBV4-1 and TRBJ2-1; D gene unclear. The germline CDR1 and CDR2 sequences are MGHRA and YSYEKL. The CDR3 is 14 amino acids. Trimming left V 4 bases short and J 10 bases short, with 17 bases between. The CDR3 DNA sequence: TGCGCCAGCAGCCCACTCGGGCTCTATGGGGAGCAGTTCTTC. Protein sequence: CASSPLGLYGEQFF.

The chain recombines TRBV25-1 with TRBJ1-6; D gene unclear. The germline V gene has CDR1 MGHDK and CDR2 SYGVNS. V lost 4 bases and J lost 14, with 15 bases in between. This CDR3 is 13 amino acids long. CDR3 amino acids: CASSAPGVHSLHF. Here the CDR3 DNA reads TGTGCCAGCAGTGCACCTGGCGTTCATTCCCTCCACTTT.

The sample holds a few counts of this clonotype. This chain connects TRBV7-9 to TRBJ2-7; D gene unclear. Trimming left V 1 base short and J 5 bases short, with 6 bases between. The CDR3 loop spans 12 amino acids. CDR1 and CDR2 from the germline V gene are SEHNR and FQNEAQ (reference sequence). The CDR3 region has the DNA TGTGCCAGCAGCTTAGTTGGGGACGAGCAGTACTTC. Translated, it gives CASSLVGDEQYF.

A few counts support this clonotype. The chain combines TRBV20-1 with TRBJ2-7; no clear D gene. Trimming left V 4 bases short and J 0 bases short, with 10 bases between. This CDR3 region has 13 residues. Germline V gene sequence: CDR1 DFQATT, CDR2 SNEGSKA (reference sequence). CDR3 protein: CSATDGISYEQYF. CDR3 in DNA: TGCAGTGCTACGGACGGAATCTCCTACGAGCAGTACTTC.

This clonotype occurred a few times. Given a much more abundant clone one base away, this may be a read error. This sequence joins TRBV20-1 and TRBJ2-1; 8 nucleotides match TRBD2. CDR1 and CDR2 from the germline V gene are DFQATT and SNEGSKA (reference sequence). The CDR3 extends over 16 amino acids. The CDR3: CCADPQGLASYNEQFF. DNA for the CDR3: TGCTGTGCCGACCCCCAAGGACTAGCCTCCTACAATGAGCAGTTCTTC.

The gene calls are TRBV3-1 and TRBJ2-7, with TRBD2 identical over 9 bases. This CDR3 spans 15 amino acids. From germline, CDR1 is LGHDT and CDR2 YNNKEL (reference sequence). Trimming removed 10 bases from V and 9 bases from J; junction bases left unmatched: 19. Here the CDR3 DNA reads TGTGCCACCTGCCCAGCGGGAGGTACCTTTGGCGGGCAGTACTTC. Encoded protein: CATCPAGGTFGGQYF.

The CDR3 DNA follows: TGTGCCAGCAGGGGACAGTTCTACGAGCAGTACTTC. It codes for CASRGQFYEQYF. The rearrangement links TRBV6-1 to TRBJ2-7; 7 positions match TRBD1. Germline CDR1 MNHNS, CDR2 SASEGT. The CDR3 has 12 residues. V was clipped by 6 bases and J by 3 bases; unmatched bases: 2.

Ten or more counts support this clonotype. This sequence joins TRBV12-3 or TRBV12-4 and TRBJ1-2, with TRBD1 matching 8 bases. The J segment lost 4 bases and the V segment lost 2 bases, leaving 3 bases of the junction unmatched. The CDR3 length is 14 residues. This CDR3 reads CASSLLQGAYGYTF. The CDR3 coding sequence is TGTGCCAGCAGTTTACTGCAGGGGGCCTATGGCTACACCTTC.

This clonotype was detected a few times. The chain recombines TRBV5-1 with TRBJ1-3, with TRBD1 identical over 7 bases. Germline loops: CDR1 SGHRS, CDR2 YFSETQ. The CDR3 covers 16 residues. Unmatched junction bases numbered 10, after V lost 4 bases and J lost 3 bases. Here the CDR3 reads CASSVSGGEGGNTIYF. CDR3 DNA sequence: TGCGCCAGCAGCGTATCAGGGGGGGAAGGTGGAAACACCATATATTTT. Full variable domain (remainder filled in from reference TRBV5-1 and TRBJ1-3): KAGVTQTPRYLIKTRGQQVTLSCSPISGHRSVSWYQQTPGQGLQFLFEYFSETQRNKGNFPGRFSGRQFSNSRSEMNVSTLELGDSALYLCASSVSGGEGGNTIYFGEGSWLTVV.

The DNA of the CDR3 is TGCAGTGCCCAGACTCAAACGACTTACGAGCAGTACTTC. Residues: CSAQTQTTYEQYF. The rearrangement joins TRBV20-1 to TRBJ2-7; D uncertain. The CDR3 consists of 13 residues. The V end lost 6 bases, the J end lost 4 bases, and 16 bases lay between the germline ends. Germline V gene lookup returns CDR1 DFQATT and CDR2 SNEGSKA (reference sequence).

V gene TRBV20-1 combines with J gene TRBJ2-1, with 7 bases that match TRBD2. V dropped 6 bases and J dropped 0; count of bases not matched to a gene: 5. The CDR3 totals 14 residues. The germline V gene encodes CDR1 DFQATT and CDR2 SNEGSKA (reference sequence). The CDR3 coding sequence is TGCAGTGCCCACGGCGGGGGCTCCTACAATGAGCAGTTCTTC. As protein: CSAHGGGSYNEQFF.

V is TRBV19 and J is TRBJ1-4; D remains unclear. The CDR3 has 13 residues. V dropped 6 bases and J dropped 3 bases, with 8 bases sitting between them. Per germline, CDR1 LNHDA and CDR2 SQIVND (reference sequence). CDR3 protein: CASSTQPNEKLFF. DNA for the CDR3: TGTGCCAGTAGCACCCAGCCTAATGAAAAACTGTTTTTT.

This clonotype was observed at least ten times. J is TRBJ2-3 and V is TRBV5-1; D possibly corresponds to TRBD2 (5 bases). The CDR3 totals 14 residues. Germline assignment: CDR1 SGHRS and CDR2 YFSETQ. Trimming removed 0 bases at V and 2 bases at J, with 7 bases between. CDR3 in amino acids: CASSLERPTDTQYF. The CDR3 DNA is TGCGCCAGCAGCTTGGAGCGGCCCACAGATACGCAGTATTTT.

At least ten counts were recorded for this clonotype. The chain carries TRBV6-1 and TRBJ2-1; D possibly uses TRBD1 or TRBD2 (6 bases each). V was cut by 7 bases and J by 0 bases, with 16 bases left in between. The germline V gene encodes CDR1 MNHNS and CDR2 SASEGT. CDR3 length: 16 amino acids. The CDR3 DNA follows: TGTGCCAGCACCCTAAGGGGGGACCTCTCCTACAATGAGCAGTTCTTC. Translating it yields CASTLRGDLSYNEQFF.